A single sample is the source of the 29 T cell receptor delta chains below, sequenced in a study of gammadelta T cells in human blood. TCRdb called clones anew from the RT-PCR reads with CATT. The sample lists more than 650 delta-chain clones, 45% to 70% occurring once. The specimen was non-Vgamma9Vdelta2 gamma-delta T cells from cord blood. All receptors come from a newborn.

Relative to its sample, this clone is large. The chain recombines TRDV1 with TRDJ1, with 7 bases that match TRDD3. The CDR3 runs to 15 residues. The junction had 4 bases not matched to a gene; V was cut back by 1 base and J by 2 bases. Germline lookup yields CDR1 TSWWSYY and CDR2 QGS. CDR3 sequence (DNA): TGTGCTCTTGGGGAACGGGGGGATCCTACCGATAAACTCATCTTT. Translation: CALGERGDPTDKLIF.

About this clone: This likely reflects a read error, since a far larger clone is one base away. The chain combines TRDV2 with TRDJ1, with 7 positions matching TRDD3. The CDR3 loop spans 17 amino acids. Germline V CDR1 and CDR2: GEAIGNYY, EKD. The CDR3: CACDTVSGGRRSDKHIF. For the CDR3, the DNA is TGTGCCTGTGACACCGTATCTGGGGGTAGACGTTCCGATAAACACATCTTT.

With respect to this clone: It differs at one base from a far larger clone, so likely a read error. The rearrangement joins TRAV29/DV5 to TRDJ1; the D gene is possibly TRDD3 (5 bases). The length of the CDR3 is 19 residues. CDR1 is NSMFDY, CDR2 ISSIKDK, per germline. Trimming removed 0 bases from V and 2 bases from J, with 26 bases in between. CDR3 in DNA: TGTGCAGCAAGCGCGTTCGGAGACGTACGGGGGCTACCTACCGATAAACTCATCTTT. Translation: CAASAFGDVRGLPTDKLIF. Looking up the rest from reference TRAV29/DV5 and TRDJ1 gives the full variable domain: DQQVKQNSPSLSVQEGRISILNCDYTNSMFDYFLWYKKYPAEGPTFLISISSIKDKNEDGRFTVFLNKSAKHLSLHIVPSQPGDSAVYFCAASAFGDVRGLPTDKLIFGKGTRVTVEP.

In its sample, this clone ranks as medium-sized. V and J are TRDV1 and TRDJ3; 10 bases fit TRDD3. This CDR3 has 22 amino acids. Germline V gene lookup returns CDR1 TSWWSYY and CDR2 QGS. The J segment lost 0 bases and the V segment lost 0 bases, leaving 11 bases of the junction unmatched. This chain's CDR3 is CALGELGPTGGSSSWDTRQMFF. The CDR3 DNA follows: TGTGCTCTTGGGGAACTAGGTCCTACTGGGGGATCGAGCTCCTGGGACACCCGACAGATGTTTTTC.

Notes on this clone: A far more abundant clone sits one base away, making this likely a read error. The chain uses TRDV3 and TRDJ1; 12 positions match TRDD3. The CDR3 loop spans 18 amino acids. V was clipped by 2 bases and J by 4 bases; unmatched bases: 17. Looked up from germline, CDR1 is TVYSNPD and CDR2 is GDNSRS (reference sequence). CDR3 nucleotides: TGTGCCTTTGGACTGGGGGATACCCGTCTGGGAAAGGACGATAAACTCATCTTT. This translates into CAFGLGDTRLGKDDKLIF.

Remarks on this clone: A single base is all that separates this from a far larger clone, so a read error is likely. This chain connects TRDV1 to TRDJ2; 13 bases map to TRDD3. The germline V gene encodes CDR1 TSWWSYY and CDR2 QGS. V shed 10 bases, J shed 0 bases, and the junction held 29 bases outside the gene matches. The CDR3 is 24 residues long. CDR3 sequence reads: CARANSAFSERRTGGYALTAQLFF. Here the CDR3 DNA reads TGTGCTCGTGCGAACTCGGCCTTCTCCGAAAGGAGGACTGGGGGATACGCTTTGACAGCACAACTCTTCTTT.

This clone was seen a single time. A far larger clone is a single base away, which makes a read error likely. The same CDR3 arises from other DNA sequences in this sample as well. The rearrangement joins TRDV1 to TRDJ3; weak D call: TRDD3 (5 bases). This CDR3 region has 25 residues. Per germline, CDR1 TSWWSYY and CDR2 QGS. Written as DNA, the CDR3 is TGTGCTCTTGGGGAACTGACAAGATCCTCCCATCCCCAAAACGGACACTCCTGGGACACCCGACAAATGTTTTTC. It codes for CALGELTRSSHPQNGHSWDTRQMFF.

This clone was observed a single time. With a far larger clone one base away, a read error is the likely cause. This rearrangement joins TRDV2 to TRDJ3; D unclear. Germline V gene data show CDR1 as GEAIGNYY and CDR2 as EKD. The CDR3 extends over 14 amino acids. The V end lost 6 bases, the J end lost 0 bases, and 5 bases lay between the germline ends. CDR3 residues: CACSRSWDTRQMFF. DNA of the CDR3: TGTGCCTGTAGTCGCTCCTGGGACACCCGACAGATGTTTTTC.

Without a V gene call, the J gene is given as TRDJ3. The length of the CDR3 is 10 residues. Here the CDR3 reads CAWDTRQMFF. DNA of the CDR3: TGCGCCTGGGACACCCGACAGATGTTTTTC.

Only one count was recorded for this clone. It is likely a read error: a sequence one base away is far more abundant. J is TRDJ1 and V is TRAV38-2/DV8, with 7 bases identical to TRDD3. The CDR3 is 23 amino acids. The germline CDR1 and CDR2 sequences are TSESDYY and QEAYKQQN. The V gene end was trimmed by 0 bases and the J gene end by 4 bases; junction bases not matched to a gene: 30. In DNA form, the CDR3 reads TGTGCTTATAGGAGCGCGCTGGGTTTCCTCCGCGGGGCTAATGGGGGAAACAACGATAAACTCATCTTT. Its protein is CAYRSALGFLRGANGGNNDKLIF.

Notes on this clone: This likely stems from a read error, as it lies one base from a far larger clone. The rearrangement uses TRDV3 and TRDJ2, with 10 bases aligning to TRDD3. This CDR3 spans 18 amino acids. Per the germline V gene, CDR1 is TVYSNPD and CDR2 is GDNSRS (reference sequence). CDR3 DNA: TGTGCCTCGGTGTTCCTACCTCTACTGGGGGATGAGGGGGCACAAATCTTCTTT. It is translated as CASVFLPLLGDEGAQIFF.

This clone was seen more than once but under ten times. A single base is all that separates this from a far larger clone, so a read error is likely. The chain uses TRDV3 and TRDJ3; TRDD3 agrees at 8 bases. Germline CDR1 TVYSNPD, CDR2 GDNSRS (reference sequence). The CDR3 is 22 amino acids. The CDR3 here is CASTPRVGDTPTHSWDIRQMFF. CDR3 coding DNA: TGTGCCTCGACCCCTCGCGTCGGGGATACACCTACTCACTCCTGGGACATCCGACAGATGTTTTTC.

In regard to this clone: It is likely a read error: a sequence one base away is far more abundant. V gene TRAV29/DV5 combines with J gene TRDJ1; 12 bases align to TRDD3. The germline gives CDR1 NSMFDY, CDR2 ISSIKDK. The CDR3 has 19 amino acids. CDR3 residues: CAASSTTELGDTHTDKPIF. The CDR3 coding sequence is TGTGCCGCCTCCTCTACCACTGAACTGGGGGATACCCACACCGATAAACCCATCTTT.

In its sample, this clone ranks as large (0.1 to 1%). Other nucleotide sequences from this sample produce the same CDR3. This chain joins TRAV14/DV4 and TRDJ1, with 7 bases that match TRDD3. The CDR3 runs to 18 residues. The V gene's germline CDR1 is TSDPSYG and CDR2 QGSYDQQN (reference sequence). The V segment lost 0 bases and the J segment 3 bases; nucleotides outside the gene matches: 13. Here the CDR3 reads CAMREGLSLGDRSDKLIF. The CDR3 coding sequence is TGTGCAATGAGAGAGGGCCTCAGCTTGGGGGACCGGTCCGATAAACTCATCTTT.

Remarks on this clone: A read error is the likely source, as a far larger clone sits one nucleotide away. This chain links TRAV29/DV5 with TRDJ1, with 9 positions matching TRDD3. The CDR3 is made up of 19 amino acids. The germline CDR1 and CDR2 sequences are NSMFDY and ISSIKDK. In DNA, the CDR3 is TGTGCCGCCTCCTCTACCACTGAACCGGGGGATACCCACACCGATAAACTCATCTTT. Protein sequence: CAASSTTEPGDTHTDKLIF.

To note about this clone: A far larger clone is just one base off, so this is likely a read error. The genes are TRAV14/DV4 and TRDJ1; the match to TRDD3 covers 7 bases. CDR1 is TSDPSYG, CDR2 QGSYDQQN, per germline (reference sequence). The CDR3 is 18 residues long. The junction had 13 bases not matched to a gene; V was cut back by 0 bases and J by 3 bases. CDR3 DNA sequence: TGTGCAATGAGAGAGGGCCTCAGCTTGGGGGAACGGTCCGATAAACTCATCTTT. Its protein product is CAMREGLSLGERSDKLIF.

Sample share makes this clone large. Other DNA sequences within the sample encode an identical CDR3. The V call is TRDV1, the J call TRDJ1, with TRDD3 matching over 12 bases. From germline, CDR1 is TSWWSYY and CDR2 QGS. The CDR3 runs 26 residues. J lost 0 bases, V lost 4 bases, and 33 bases had no gene match. CDR3 bases: TGTGCTCTTGGGGCCTTCCTACCCGATTTACTGGGGGATACCACGGCTCCGGACTCTAACACCGATAAACTCATCTTT. Its protein product is CALGAFLPDLLGDTTAPDSNTDKLIF.

With respect to this clone: A far larger clone is one nucleotide away, so this likely arose from a read error. The same CDR3 arises from other DNA sequences in this sample as well. The gene calls are TRDV1 and TRDJ1, with 9 bases identical to TRDD3. V lost 6 bases to trimming and J lost 4 bases; unmatched junction nucleotides: 15. The CDR3 length is 17 residues. CDR1 and CDR2 from the germline V gene are TSWWSYY and QGS. DNA for the CDR3: TGTGCTCTTGGCCGTGTGGGGGATAGGTGGGGCCGCGATAAACTCATCTTT. This gives the protein CALGRVGDRWGRDKLIF.

By share, this clone ranks as large (0.1 to 1%). The rearrangement uses TRDV3 and TRDJ3, with D maybe TRDD2 (6 bases). Germline CDR1 reads TVYSNPD; CDR2 reads GDNSRS (reference sequence). The CDR3 has 19 amino acids. The V and J ends lost 4 bases and 2 bases respectively, with 24 bases between them. This CDR3 reads CASNGDLPSEPWDTRQMFF. The CDR3 DNA sequence: TGTGCCTCTAACGGGGACCTTCCCTCCGAGCCCTGGGACACCCGACAGATGTTTTTC. The variable domain in full, completed from reference TRDV3 and TRDJ3, reads CDKVTQSSPDQTVASGSEVVLLCTYDTVYSNPDLFWYRIRPDYSFQFVFYGDNSRSEGADFTQGRFSVKHILTQKAFHLVISPVRTEDSATYYCASNGDLPSEPWDTRQMFFGTGIKLFVEP.

In its sample, this clone ranks as large (0.1 to 1%). Within the sample, other DNA sequences also encode this same CDR3. The gene calls are TRDV1 and TRDJ1, with 11 bases fitting TRDD3. Germline V gene lookup returns CDR1 TSWWSYY and CDR2 QGS. The CDR3 runs 20 residues. J lost 0 bases, V lost 0 bases, and 12 bases had no gene match. The CDR3 DNA reads TGTGCTCTTGGGGAACTGCTTGGGGGATACGCTGAGGGATACACCGATAAACTCATCTTT. Translated: CALGELLGGYAEGYTDKLIF.

This clone was seen a few times. A far larger clone lies a single base away; this is likely a read error. The chain is built from TRDV2 and TRDJ1; tentatively, D is TRDD3 (6 bases). Trimming stripped 7 bases from V and 8 bases from J, with 34 bases between. The CDR3 loop spans 18 amino acids. Germline V CDR1 and CDR2: GEAIGNYY, EKD. The chain's CDR3 is CAWPLVQVGTGIGDKLIF. DNA of the CDR3: TGTGCCTGGCCCTTAGTCCAGGTCGGTACTGGGATCGGGGACAAACTCATCTTT.

This clone was recorded only once. A far larger clone is just one base off, so this is likely a read error. The V and J genes are TRAV38-2/DV8 and TRDJ1; TRDD3 matches 10 bases. Germline trimming cut 1 base from V and 4 bases from J; bases unmatched to any gene: 25. Germline CDR1 reads TSESDYY; CDR2 reads QEAYKQQN. This CDR3 has 22 residues. CDR3: CAYRSSLLPRLDTGGLCDKLIF. CDR3 DNA: TGTGCTTATAGGAGCAGCCTTCTGCCCCGTTTGGATACTGGGGGATTATGCGATAAACTCATCTTT.

A single count supports this clone. This likely stems from a read error, as it lies one base from a far larger clone. The chain recombines TRDV1 with TRDJ3; 10 nucleotides agree with TRDD3. CDR1 is TSWWSYY, CDR2 QGS, per germline. This CDR3 comprises 24 residues. The CDR3 nucleotides read TGTGCTCTTGGGGACCTCGGGCCCTTACTGGGGGATCACGATAGCTCCTGGGACACCCGACAGATTTTTTTC. Translation: CALGDLGPLLGDHDSSWDTRQIFF.

This clone has just a few counts. With only one base between it and a far larger clone, this is likely a read error. This same CDR3 is encoded by further DNA sequences in the sample. The chain couples TRAV38-2/DV8 to TRDJ1, with 9 bases that match TRDD3. J lost 0 bases, V lost 4 bases, and 16 bases had no gene match. CDR1 and CDR2 from the germline V gene are TSESDYY and QEAYKQQN. The CDR3 sequence is 19 residues long. The CDR3 here is CAYRLPIPTGGPYTDKLIF. The CDR3 DNA reads as TGTGCTTATAGGCTACCTATTCCTACTGGGGGACCATACACCGATAAACTCATCTTT.

This clone was counted a few times. A much larger clonotype is one base distant, so this may be a read error. The rearrangement joins TRDV1 to TRDJ1; D might be TRDD2 or TRDD3, each matching 5 bases. The germline V gene encodes CDR1 TSWWSYY and CDR2 QGS. The germline V and J ends were trimmed by 7 bases and 0 bases, with 24 bases remaining between them. The CDR3 totals 18 residues. The CDR3 loop is CALAPSSPTRDDTDKLIF. For the CDR3, the DNA is TGTGCTCTTGCTCCTTCTTCCCCCACTAGGGATGACACCGATAAACTCATCTTT.

Comments on this clone: Only one base separates this from a far larger clonotype, so it likely reflects a read error. V is TRDV3 and J is TRDJ1, with 9 nucleotides matching TRDD3. Germline-derived CDR1 and CDR2 are TVYSNPD and GDNSRS (reference sequence). Trimming at V came to 4 bases and at J to 4 bases, leaving 22 bases not matched to a gene. This CDR3 comprises 18 residues. CDR3 protein: CASLCLPGGSESGDKLIF. The CDR3, as DNA: TGTGCCTCCCTATGCTTGCCTGGGGGATCTGAGAGCGGCGATAAACTCATCTTT.

Concerning this clone itself: It is likely a read error: a sequence one base away is far more abundant. The chain has TRDV1 and TRDJ1; 13 nucleotides line up with TRDD3. The V segment lost 1 base and the J segment 7 bases; nucleotides outside the gene matches: 30. CDR1 is TSWWSYY and CDR2 is QGS in the germline V gene. This CDR3 region has 24 residues. DNA of the CDR3: TGTGCTCTTGGGGAACACGCCCCGGCTTTCCTTACCGATACTGGGGGATACGCGGGGGTTAAACTCATCTTT. Its protein product is CALGEHAPAFLTDTGGYAGVKLIF.

With regard to this clone: This likely stems from a read error, as it lies one base from a far larger clone. The chain recombines TRDV1 with TRDJ1, with 9 bases lining up with TRDD2. The CDR3 spans 16 residues. The junction had 14 bases not matched to a gene; V was cut back by 4 bases and J by 8 bases. Germline-derived CDR1 and CDR2 are TSWWSYY and QGS. The CDR3 spells CALGGAFLHGGGKLIF. DNA for the CDR3: TGTGCTCTTGGGGGAGCCTTCCTACATGGTGGGGGAAAACTCATCTTT.

As concerns this clone: A read error is possible here, since a much larger clone lies one base away. The chain uses TRDV1 and TRDJ1, with 10 bases aligning to TRDD3. The V gene end was trimmed by 4 bases and the J gene end by 3 bases; junction bases not matched to a gene: 11. Germline V gene lookup returns CDR1 TSWWSYY and CDR2 QGS. The CDR3 consists of 17 residues. CDR3 DNA sequence: TGTGCTCTTGGGGTAATCGTCGGAACTGGGGGATCCGATAAACTCATCTTT. This encodes CALGVIVGTGGSDKLIF.